The subject of this entry is one TCR beta chain. The target of this receptor is not known. The record has no base qualities; no much larger clone is one base away. Libraries came from multiplex PCR. Sequencing was performed on an Illumina HiSeq 4000. iRepertoire HTBI primers and Arm-PCR amplification of CDR3 regions were used to construct TCR beta libraries. Before sequencing, the PCR products underwent gel purification. The authors' pipeline ran thus. Gene usage analysis of CDR3 amino acid clonotypes relied on the 60 to 65 TRBV and 14 TRBJ segments identified across samples. COPE and FqMerger were used to merge the filtered high-quality paired reads into contigs. BLAST was used to align contigs to IMGT TRBV, TRBD and TRBJ reference genes, with CDR3 defined following IMGT. Highly expanded clones were defined as clonotypes with a frequency above 0.1%. Shannon entropy was used to measure repertoire diversity, and the Gini coefficient was used to measure V-J evenness. A clonotype found in more than one individual was treated as public. In-frame beta chains were kept once TCRdb had trimmed the public reads at Q25 with fastp and called clones with MiXCR. A single entry per CDR3 protein holds the most common genes and DNA from its merged rows. What appears here as the V and J calls and clone size reflects TCRdb's work, not the paper's. This sample holds around 460,000 distinct CDR3 sequences; about 20% were observed only once. The ten largest clones capture roughly 14% of the sample.

Unmatched junction bases come to 5, with V trimmed by 4 bases and J by 1 base. The CDR3 starts with the cysteine, ends with the phenylalanine, and has 16 residues. The retained sequence is limited to the CDR3, 48 bases, with the frame set at the first base. Reading the germline V gene gives CDR1 SGHRS and CDR2 YFSETQ. The data stem from a study of regulatory T cells in long-lasting Graves disease (dated by TCRdb to the early 2020s). Regarding the study in general: Persistent Graves' disease was defined as antithyroid drug treatment for over 5 years with persistently positive TSH receptor autoantibodies. Patients with persistent Graves' disease were compared with patients with newly diagnosed Graves' disease using TCR sequencing and RNA sequencing of peripheral blood. On average, persistent Graves' disease patients in the clinical cohort had been on antithyroid drugs for approximately ten years. The study took place in China and was registered as a clinical trial. TCR sequencing covered about 13 persistent and 20 or so newly diagnosed Graves' disease patients, approximately 33 samples in total. Points the paper makes about the study in general: Because the primary lesion, thyroid tissue, could not be accessed, the study looked at peripheral blood alone. The authors acknowledged the small sample size as a limitation that may reduce accuracy. Persistent Graves' disease patients showed lower TCR Shannon entropy and fewer highly expanded clones than newly diagnosed patients, suggesting clonal expansion. Sequencing and analysis were restricted to the TCR beta chain. A larger number of public clonotypes was shared among persistent patients (approximately 3,000) than among newly diagnosed patients (about 990). Persistent disease showed preferential use of TRBV28, TRBJ1-2 and TRBJ2-5, whereas newly diagnosed disease favored TRBV20-1 and TRBJ2-1.

In light of the paper, this sample's time point label describes: persistent/refractory GD, antithyroid drugs over 5 years with positive TRAb. For both TCR sequencing and RNA sequencing, RNA was extracted from PBMCs using TRIzol. The diagnosis of Graves' disease followed American Thyroid Association guidelines. Recruitment of patients was carried out at an endocrinology department in Xi'an, China. Each patient gave 7.5 to 10 milliliters of peripheral blood, collected in an EDTA anticoagulant tube. Ficoll Paque Plus density gradient separation was used to isolate PBMCs, and no additional T cell sorting was done. An Agilent 2100 Bioanalyzer and agarose gel were used to assess RNA quality, and a NanoDrop 2000 was used to measure RNA concentration.

This material consisted of peripheral blood mononuclear cells (PBMCs), taken when the disease was refractory, from a patient treated with antithyroid drugs. The clonotype originates from a female donor with Graves disease. The sequence joins TRBV5-1 to TRBJ2-2; TRBD2 matches 9 bases in the middle. This receptor carries the CDR3 CASSPMTSGNTGELFF. At the DNA level, the sequence is TGCGCCAGCAGCCCTATGACTAGCGGGAACACCGGGGAGCTGTTTTTT. Joined to the reference TRBV5-1 and TRBJ2-2 proteins, this CDR3 gives the full variable domain: KAGVTQTPRYLIKTRGQQVTLSCSPISGHRSVSWYQQTPGQGLQFLFEYFSETQRNKGNFPGRFSGRQFSNSRSEMNVSTLELGDSALYLCASSPMTSGNTGELFFGEGSRLTVL.